Sequencing of this TCR beta chain was carried out in a study of blood T cell repertoires in COVID-19. Study context: Samples taken during acute and convalescent COVID-19 were collected in the United States, Italy and Spain. T cells, B-cell-depleted T cells, or PBMCs supplied cDNA or gDNA.

In the source study's methods: How many nucleated cells were present was estimated from reference gene primer amplification. Profiling relied on immunoSEQ multiplex PCR, and the TCRdb table lists in-frame clones only, not all of them. For V, J and clone size, that table is used; D and trimming come from the DNA. The sample has about 320,000 clones; over 75% are singletons. Trimming removed 4 bases at V and 0 bases at J, with 10 bases between. There are 15 residues in the CDR3. Per the germline V gene, CDR1 is SGDLS and CDR2 is YYNGEE. The source material was peripheral blood. V and J are TRBV9 and TRBJ1-4; D might be TRBD1 (6 bases). This TCR derives from a human donor in a cohort sampled during active COVID-19. The CDR3 spells CASSFQGTTNEKLFF. The CDR3 DNA reads as TGTGCCAGCAGCTTTCAGGGGACAACTAATGAAAAACTGTTTTTT.